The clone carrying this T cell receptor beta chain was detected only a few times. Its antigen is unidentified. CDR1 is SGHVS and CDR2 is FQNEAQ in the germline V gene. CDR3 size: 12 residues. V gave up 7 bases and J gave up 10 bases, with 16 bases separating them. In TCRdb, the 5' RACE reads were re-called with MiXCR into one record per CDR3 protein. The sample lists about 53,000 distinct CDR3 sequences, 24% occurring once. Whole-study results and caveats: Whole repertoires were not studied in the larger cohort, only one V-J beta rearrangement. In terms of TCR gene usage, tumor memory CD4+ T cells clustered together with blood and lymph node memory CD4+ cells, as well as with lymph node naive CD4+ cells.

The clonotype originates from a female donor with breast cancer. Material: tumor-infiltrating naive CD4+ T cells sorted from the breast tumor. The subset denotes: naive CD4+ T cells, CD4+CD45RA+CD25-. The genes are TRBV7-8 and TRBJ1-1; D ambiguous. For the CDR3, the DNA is TGTGCCAGCACGTCCGGGCGCGAACGAGCTTTCTTT. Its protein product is CASTSGRERAFF.